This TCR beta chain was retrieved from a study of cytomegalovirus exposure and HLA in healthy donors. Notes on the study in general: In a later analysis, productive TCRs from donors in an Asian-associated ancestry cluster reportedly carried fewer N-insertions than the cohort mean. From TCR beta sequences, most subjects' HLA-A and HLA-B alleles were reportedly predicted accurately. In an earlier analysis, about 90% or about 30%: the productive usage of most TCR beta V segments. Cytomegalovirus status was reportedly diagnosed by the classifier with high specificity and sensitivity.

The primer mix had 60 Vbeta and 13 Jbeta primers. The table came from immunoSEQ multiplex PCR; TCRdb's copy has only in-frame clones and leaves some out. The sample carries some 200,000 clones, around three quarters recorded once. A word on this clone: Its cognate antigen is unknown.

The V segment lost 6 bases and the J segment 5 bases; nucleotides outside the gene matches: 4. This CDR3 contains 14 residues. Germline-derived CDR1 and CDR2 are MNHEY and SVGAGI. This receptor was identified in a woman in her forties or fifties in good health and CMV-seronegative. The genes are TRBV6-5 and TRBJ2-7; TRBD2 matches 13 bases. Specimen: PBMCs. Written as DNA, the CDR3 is TGTGCCAGCAGCTTTGGACTAGCGGGGGACGAGCAGTACTTC. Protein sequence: CASSFGLAGDEQYF.